This T cell receptor beta chain emerged from a study of PD-1 blockade in classical Hodgkin lymphoma. Turning to this clone: What it binds is not known.

General study points: Complete responders showed a baseline diversity that resembled the diversity of newly diagnosed patients. Exclusion was the outcome for patients who began nivolumab under 1 year after ASCT.

Clones were read by immunoSEQ multiplex PCR, and TCRdb kept only the in-frame ones, dropping some. The sample records about 29,000 clones, about 70% being singletons. Each of the patients experienced relapse following autologous stem cell transplantation, and their brentuximab vedotin exposure differed. The germline gives CDR1 PRHDT, CDR2 FYEKMQ (reference sequence). J was trimmed by 6 bases and V by 6 bases; bases with no gene match: 10. CDR3 length: 14 residues. V and J are TRBV13 and TRBJ1-1, with TRBD1 matching over 7 bases. This specimen consisted of peripheral blood mononuclear cells (PBMCs), obtained before the second cycle of nivolumab. This sequence was found in a human donor with classical Hodgkin lymphoma. The CDR3 protein is CASRLQGPLAEAFF. The CDR3 coding sequence is TGTGCCAGCAGGTTACAGGGGCCCCTGGCTGAAGCTTTCTTT. The whole variable domain, remainder taken from reference TRBV13 and TRBJ1-1, is AAGVIQSPRHLIKEKRETATLKCYPIPRHDTVYWYQQGPGQDPQFLISFYEKMQSDKGSIPDRFSAQQFSDYHSELNMSSLELGDSALYFCASRLQGPLAEAFFGQGTRLTVV.